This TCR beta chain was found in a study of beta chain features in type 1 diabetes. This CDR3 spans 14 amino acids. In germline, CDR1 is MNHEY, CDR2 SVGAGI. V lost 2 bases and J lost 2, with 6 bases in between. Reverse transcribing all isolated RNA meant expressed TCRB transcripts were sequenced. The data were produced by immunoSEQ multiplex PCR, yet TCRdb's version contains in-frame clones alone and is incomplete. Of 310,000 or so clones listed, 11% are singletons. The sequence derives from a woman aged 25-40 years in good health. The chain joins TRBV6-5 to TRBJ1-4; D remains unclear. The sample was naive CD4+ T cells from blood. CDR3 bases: TGTGCCAGCAGTTACGGGGAGACTAATGAAAAACTGTTTTTT. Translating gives CASSYGETNEKLFF.